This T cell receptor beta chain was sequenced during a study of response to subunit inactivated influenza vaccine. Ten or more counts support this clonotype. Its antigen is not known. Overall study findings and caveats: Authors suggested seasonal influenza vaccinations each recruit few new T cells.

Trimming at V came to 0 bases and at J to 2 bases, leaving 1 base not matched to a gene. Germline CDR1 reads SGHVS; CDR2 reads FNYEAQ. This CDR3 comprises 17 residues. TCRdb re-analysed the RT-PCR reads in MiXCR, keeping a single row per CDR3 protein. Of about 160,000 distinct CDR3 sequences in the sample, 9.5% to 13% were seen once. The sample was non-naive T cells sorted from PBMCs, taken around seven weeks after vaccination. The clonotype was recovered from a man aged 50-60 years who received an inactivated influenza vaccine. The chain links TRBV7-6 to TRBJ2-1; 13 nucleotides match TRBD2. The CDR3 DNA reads TGTGCCAGCAGCTTAGCGGGGACTAGCGGGACCTACAATGAGCAGTTCTTC. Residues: CASSLAGTSGTYNEQFF.